The clone carrying this T cell receptor beta chain was seen more than once but under ten times. Its antigen remains unidentified. Unique molecular identifiers were present in the TCR beta cDNA libraries. MiXCR was run by TCRdb on the PCR reads, yielding one entry per CDR3 protein. This table has around 200,000 distinct CDR3 sequences, approximately 28% appearing once. This specimen belongs to a study of post-analysis software for immune sequencing data. Study-level information: Some patients lacked subtype; others had relapsing-remitting, secondary progressive or progressive-relapsing disease.

General observations from the study: Elevated frequency relative to controls characterized about 5 TRBV segments in patients, TRBV5-6, TRBV5-1 and TRBV20-1 among them.

Trimming cost V 7 bases and J 5 bases; bases outside gene matches: 2. The germline V gene has CDR1 LNHNV and CDR2 YYDKDF (reference sequence). The CDR3 consists of 13 residues. The sequence came from a girl aged 2-17 years with multiple sclerosis. The chain carries TRBV15 and TRBJ1-6; 7 bases map to TRBD1. The sample comprised blood. The CDR3 DNA follows: TGTGCCACCAAGGGACAGAATAATTCACCCCTCCACTTT. Its protein product is CATKGQNNSPLHF.